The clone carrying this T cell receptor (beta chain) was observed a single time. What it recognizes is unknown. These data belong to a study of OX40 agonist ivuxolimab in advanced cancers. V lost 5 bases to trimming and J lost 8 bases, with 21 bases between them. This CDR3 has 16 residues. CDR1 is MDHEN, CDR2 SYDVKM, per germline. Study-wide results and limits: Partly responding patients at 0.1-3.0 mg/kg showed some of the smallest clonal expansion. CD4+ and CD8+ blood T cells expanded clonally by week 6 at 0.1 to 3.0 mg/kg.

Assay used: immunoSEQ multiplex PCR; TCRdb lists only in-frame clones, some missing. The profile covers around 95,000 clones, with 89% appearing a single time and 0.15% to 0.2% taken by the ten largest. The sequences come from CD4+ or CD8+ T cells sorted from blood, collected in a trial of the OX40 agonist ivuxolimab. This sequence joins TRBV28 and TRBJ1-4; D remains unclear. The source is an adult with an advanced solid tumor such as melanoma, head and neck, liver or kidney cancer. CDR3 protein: CASSGGIVGKGEKLFF. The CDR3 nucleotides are TGTGCCAGCAGTGGAGGGATTGTAGGTAAAGGGGAAAAACTGTTTTTT. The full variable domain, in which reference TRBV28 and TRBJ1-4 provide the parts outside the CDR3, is DVKVTQSSRYLVKRTGEKVFLECVQDMDHENMFWYRQDPGLGLRLIYFSYDVKMKEKGDIPEGYSVSREKKERFSLILESASTNQTSMYLCASSGGIVGKGEKLFFGSGTQLSVL.